This TCR beta chain was retrieved from a study of blood T cell repertoires in COVID-19. Profiled with immunoSEQ multiplex PCR; TCRdb holds only in-frame clones, not every one. This sample has 200,000 to 250,000 clones, with 80% to 90% found just once. This receptor was taken from a man aged 45 to 65 with COVID-19, enrolled during active disease. The sample comprised peripheral blood.

CDR3 sequence reads: CASSFSAEKLFF. In DNA form, the CDR3 reads TGTGCCAGCAGCTTTTCAGCGGAAAAACTGTTTTTT. The V call is TRBV5-6, the J call TRBJ1-4, with D unresolved. Deletions cut 2 bases from V and 8 bases from J, with 7 bases between. CDR1 SGHDT and CDR2 YYEEEE come from the germline V gene. This CDR3 spans 12 amino acids.